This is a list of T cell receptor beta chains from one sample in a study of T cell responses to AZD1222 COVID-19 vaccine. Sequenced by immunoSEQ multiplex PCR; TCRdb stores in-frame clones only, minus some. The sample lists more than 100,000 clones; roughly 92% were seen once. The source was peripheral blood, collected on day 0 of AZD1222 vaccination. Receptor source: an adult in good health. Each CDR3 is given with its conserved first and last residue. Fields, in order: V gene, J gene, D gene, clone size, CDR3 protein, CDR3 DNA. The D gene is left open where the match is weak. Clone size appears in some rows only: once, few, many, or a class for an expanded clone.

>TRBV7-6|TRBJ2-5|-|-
CASSLAPPAPQETQYF
TGTGCCAGCAGCTTAGCCCCCCCCGCACCCCAAGAGACCCAGTACTTC
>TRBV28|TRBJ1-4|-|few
CASSQLPAAGIDEKLFF
TGTGCCAGCAGCCAACTACCGGCGGCAGGGATTGATGAAAAACTGTTTTTT
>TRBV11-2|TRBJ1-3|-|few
CASSRNRDSGNTIYF
TGTGCCAGCAGCCGCAACAGAGACTCTGGAAACACCATATATTTT
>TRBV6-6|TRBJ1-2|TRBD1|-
CASSPGQGSNYGYTF
TGTGCCAGCAGTCCCGGACAGGGCTCTAACTATGGCTACACCTTC
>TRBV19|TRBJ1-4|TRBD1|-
CASSPGGTTNEKLFF
TGTGCCAGTAGTCCAGGGGGCACAACTAATGAAAAACTGTTTTTT
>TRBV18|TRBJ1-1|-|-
CASSPPGGENTEAFF
TGTGCCAGCTCACCACCTGGAGGGGAGAACACTGAAGCTTTCTTT
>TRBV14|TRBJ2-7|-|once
CASSRWTADYEQYF
TGTGCCAGCAGCCGATGGACGGCCGACTACGAGCAGTACTTC
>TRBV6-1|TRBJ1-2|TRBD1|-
CASSDSGQDPSYGYTF
TGTGCCAGCAGTGATTCTGGACAGGACCCATCTTATGGCTACACCTTC
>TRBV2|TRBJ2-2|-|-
CASCAKGANTGELFF
TGTGCCAGCTGTGCGAAAGGGGCGAACACCGGGGAGCTGTTTTTT
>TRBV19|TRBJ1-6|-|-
CASSMGAVSPLHF
TGTGCCAGTAGTATGGGGGCGGTGTCACCCCTCCACTTT
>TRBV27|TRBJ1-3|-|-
CASSLSYFSGNTIYF
TGTGCCAGCAGTTTATCTTACTTCTCTGGAAACACCATATATTTT
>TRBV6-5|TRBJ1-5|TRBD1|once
CASSTGTGGNQPQHF
TGTGCCAGCAGCACCGGGACAGGGGGGAATCAGCCCCAGCATTTT
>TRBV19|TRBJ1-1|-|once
CASSILSGEAFF
TGTGCCAGTAGTATACTGTCAGGGGAGGCTTTCTTT
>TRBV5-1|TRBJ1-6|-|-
CASSLNPGSSAVYNSPLHF
TGCGCCAGCAGCTTGAATCCGGGTTCGAGTGCCGTATATAATTCACCCCTCCACTTT
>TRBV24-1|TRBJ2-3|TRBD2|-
CATALGRVPTSGRADTQYF
TGTGCCACGGCTCTTGGTCGAGTACCGACTAGCGGGAGGGCAGATACGCAGTATTTT
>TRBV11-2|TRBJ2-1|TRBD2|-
CASSLEAGAEQFF
TGTGCCAGCAGCTTAGAAGCGGGGGCTGAGCAGTTCTTC
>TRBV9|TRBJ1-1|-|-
CASSVGAKNTEAFF
TGTGCCAGCAGCGTTGGGGCGAAGAACACTGAAGCTTTCTTT
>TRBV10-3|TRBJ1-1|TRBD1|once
CAISGGQGFTEAFF
TGTGCCATCAGTGGGGGACAGGGTTTCACTGAAGCTTTCTTT
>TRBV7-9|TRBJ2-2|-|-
CASSSTTVLTLNTGELFF
TGTGCCAGCAGCTCAACTACAGTTCTAACTTTAAACACCGGGGAGCTGTTTTTT
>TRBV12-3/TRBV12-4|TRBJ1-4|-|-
CASGGRANEKLFF
TGTGCCAGCGGGGGTAGGGCTAATGAAAAACTGTTTTTT
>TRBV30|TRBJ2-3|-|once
CAWSIGGTDTQYF
TGTGCCTGGAGCATCGGAGGCACAGATACGCAGTATTTT
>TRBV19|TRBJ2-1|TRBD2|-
CASSRLAGGYNEQFF
TGTGCCAGTAGTAGACTAGCGGGAGGGTACAATGAGCAGTTCTTC
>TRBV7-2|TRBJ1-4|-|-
CASSLMGGAGEKLFF
TGTGCCAGCAGCTTGATGGGGGGCGCAGGTGAAAAACTGTTTTTT
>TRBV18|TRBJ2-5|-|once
CASSPTDQETQYF
TGTGCCAGCTCACCGACGGATCAAGAGACCCAGTACTTC
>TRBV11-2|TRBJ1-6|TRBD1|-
CASSEPGQGASHLHF
TGTGCCAGCAGCGAACCAGGACAGGGGGCATCCCACCTCCACTTT
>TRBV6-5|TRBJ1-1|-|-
CASTMGTEAFF
TGTGCCAGCACCATGGGAACTGAAGCTTTCTTT
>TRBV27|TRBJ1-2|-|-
CASSKFGELNYGYTF
TGTGCCAGCAGTAAATTTGGGGAGTTAAACTATGGCTACACCTTC
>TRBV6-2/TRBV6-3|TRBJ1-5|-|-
CASSPPREGAQHF
TGTGCCAGCAGTCCCCCCAGGGAGGGAGCCCAGCATTTT
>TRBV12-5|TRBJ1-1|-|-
CASGLGTGENTEAFF
TGTGCTAGTGGTTTGGGAACTGGGGAGAACACTGAAGCTTTCTTT
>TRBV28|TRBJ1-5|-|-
CASSLVSGRKQPQHF
TGTGCCAGCAGTTTAGTCTCAGGGAGAAAGCAGCCCCAGCATTTT
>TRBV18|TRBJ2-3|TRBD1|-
CASSPRTGPDTQYF
TGTGCCAGCTCACCAAGGACAGGACCAGATACGCAGTATTTT
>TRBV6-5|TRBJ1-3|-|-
CASSGTLAGNTIYF
TGTGCCAGCAGCGGGACTCTAGCTGGAAACACCATATATTTT
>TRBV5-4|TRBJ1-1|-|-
CASSSRQSTEAFF
TGTGCCAGCAGCTCACGACAGAGCACTGAAGCTTTCTTT
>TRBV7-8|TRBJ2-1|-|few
CASSHGTLGYNEQFF
TGTGCCAGCAGCCACGGGACCCTGGGGTACAATGAGCAGTTCTTC
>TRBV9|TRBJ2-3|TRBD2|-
CASSVTSGEGHGTDTQYF
TGTGCCAGCAGCGTAACTTCGGGGGAGGGCCATGGCACAGATACGCAGTATTTT
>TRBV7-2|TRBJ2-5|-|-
CASSSLRVETQYF
TGTGCCAGCAGCTCGCTCAGGGTGGAGACCCAGTACTTC
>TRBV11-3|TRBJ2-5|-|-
CASSLGEQETQYF
TGTGCCAGCAGCTTAGGTGAACAAGAGACCCAGTACTTC
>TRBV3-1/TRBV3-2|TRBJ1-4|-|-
CASSRRGGEKLFF
TGTGCCAGCAGCCGTAGGGGTGGCGAAAAACTGTTTTTT
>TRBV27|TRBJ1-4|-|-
CASSLSPPEKLFF
TGTGCCAGCAGTTTATCCCCACCTGAAAAACTGTTTTTT
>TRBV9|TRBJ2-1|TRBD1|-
CASSAGQGDNHEQFF
TGTGCCAGCAGCGCAGGACAGGGGGACAACCATGAGCAGTTCTTC
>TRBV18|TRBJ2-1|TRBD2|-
CASSPRLAGEYNEQFF
TGTGCCAGCTCACCGCGACTAGCGGGAGAGTACAATGAGCAGTTCTTC
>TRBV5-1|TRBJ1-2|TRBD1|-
CASNGDRGYGGYTF
TGCGCCAGCAACGGGGACAGGGGTTATGGGGGCTACACCTTC
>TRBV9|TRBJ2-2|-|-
CASSVAPPGELFF
TGTGCCAGCAGCGTAGCCCCCCCCGGGGAGCTGTTTTTT
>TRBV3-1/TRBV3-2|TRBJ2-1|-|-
CASSLDYYNEQFF
TGTGCCAGCAGCCTCGACTATTACAATGAGCAGTTCTTC
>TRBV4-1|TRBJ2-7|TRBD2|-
CASSQEGAGSYEQYF
TGCGCCAGCAGCCAAGAAGGAGCGGGGAGTTACGAGCAGTACTTC
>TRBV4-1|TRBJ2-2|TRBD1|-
CASSQLGQGMNTGELFF
TGCGCCAGCAGCCAGCTCGGACAGGGGATGAACACCGGGGAGCTGTTTTTT
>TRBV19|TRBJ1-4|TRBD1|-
CASNRGPPRTNEKLFF
TGTGCCAGTAACAGGGGCCCTCCGAGAACTAATGAAAAACTGTTTTTT
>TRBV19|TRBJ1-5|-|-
CASSIGSSGAVVQPQHF
TGTGCCAGTAGTATAGGCTCTTCAGGGGCAGTGGTTCAGCCCCAGCATTTT
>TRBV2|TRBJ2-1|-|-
CASKEGMRRPSYNEQFF
TGTGCCAGCAAGGAGGGTATGCGGAGGCCCTCCTACAATGAGCAGTTCTTC
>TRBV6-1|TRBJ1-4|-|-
CASSETALYGATNEKLFF
TGTGCCAGCAGTGAAACAGCCCTCTACGGAGCAACTAATGAAAAACTGTTTTTT
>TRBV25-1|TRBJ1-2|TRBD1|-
CASRETGTAYGYTF
TGTGCCAGCAGGGAGACCGGGACAGCCTATGGCTACACCTTC
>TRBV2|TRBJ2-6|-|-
CASSARRSGANVLTF
TGTGCCAGCAGTGCTAGGCGTTCTGGGGCCAACGTCCTGACTTTC
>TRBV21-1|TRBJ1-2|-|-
CASSKRKDRDRVEDYGYTF
TGTGCCAGCAGCAAGCGGAAAGATCGGGACAGGGTAGAGGACTATGGCTACACCTTC
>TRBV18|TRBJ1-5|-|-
CASSLSGGNQPQHF
TGTGCCAGCTCACTATCTGGGGGAAATCAGCCCCAGCATTTT
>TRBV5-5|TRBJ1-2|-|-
CASSSWGGYYGYTF
TGTGCCAGCAGCTCCTGGGGCGGATACTATGGCTACACCTTC
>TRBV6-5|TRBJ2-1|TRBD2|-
CASRKGTGGRGEQFF
TGTGCCAGCAGGAAGGGGACGGGAGGGAGAGGGGAGCAGTTCTTC
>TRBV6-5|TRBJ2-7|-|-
CASSYTRGSSYEQYF
TGTGCCAGCAGTTATACTCGGGGGAGCTCCTACGAGCAGTACTTC
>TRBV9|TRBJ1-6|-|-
CASSVAWDSPLHF
TGTGCCAGCAGCGTAGCATGGGATTCACCCCTCCACTTT
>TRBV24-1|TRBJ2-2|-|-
CATSDFRGFTGELFF
TGTGCCACCAGTGATTTCCGGGGCTTCACCGGGGAGCTGTTTTTT